This T cell receptor beta chain was sequenced during a study of T cells in Graves' hyperthyroidism and ophthalmopathy. The V gene's germline CDR1 is SGDLS and CDR2 YYNGEE. V dropped 0 bases and J dropped 6 bases, with 21 bases sitting between them. The CDR3 is made up of 17 amino acids. Researchers took RNA transcripts and amplified the TCR beta CDR3 regions from them. Using the HTBI primer set, a first-round RT-PCR was run on the TCR CDR3. TCRdb recomputed calls from the multiplex PCR reads with MiXCR, one row per CDR3 protein. The repertoire holds some 600,000 distinct CDR3 sequences, with about 15% as singletons.

This sequence joins TRBV9 and TRBJ1-1; TRBD1 might be the D (5 bases). Sequencing was carried out using blood. The TCR sequence derives from a woman aged 25 to 45 with Graves' hyperthyroidism that later progressed to Graves' ophthalmopathy. The CDR3 DNA sequence: TGTGCCAGCAGCGTAGTGGCTAGCGACAGCCCTAAGGCTGAAGCTTTCTTT. Protein sequence: CASSVVASDSPKAEAFF. The full variable domain, its missing parts supplied by reference TRBV9 and TRBJ1-1, is DSGVTQTPKHLITATGQRVTLRCSPRSGDLSVYWYQQSLDQGLQFLIQYYNGEERAKGNILERFSAQQFPDLHSELNLSSLELGDSALYFCASSVVASDSPKAEAFFGQGTRLTVV.